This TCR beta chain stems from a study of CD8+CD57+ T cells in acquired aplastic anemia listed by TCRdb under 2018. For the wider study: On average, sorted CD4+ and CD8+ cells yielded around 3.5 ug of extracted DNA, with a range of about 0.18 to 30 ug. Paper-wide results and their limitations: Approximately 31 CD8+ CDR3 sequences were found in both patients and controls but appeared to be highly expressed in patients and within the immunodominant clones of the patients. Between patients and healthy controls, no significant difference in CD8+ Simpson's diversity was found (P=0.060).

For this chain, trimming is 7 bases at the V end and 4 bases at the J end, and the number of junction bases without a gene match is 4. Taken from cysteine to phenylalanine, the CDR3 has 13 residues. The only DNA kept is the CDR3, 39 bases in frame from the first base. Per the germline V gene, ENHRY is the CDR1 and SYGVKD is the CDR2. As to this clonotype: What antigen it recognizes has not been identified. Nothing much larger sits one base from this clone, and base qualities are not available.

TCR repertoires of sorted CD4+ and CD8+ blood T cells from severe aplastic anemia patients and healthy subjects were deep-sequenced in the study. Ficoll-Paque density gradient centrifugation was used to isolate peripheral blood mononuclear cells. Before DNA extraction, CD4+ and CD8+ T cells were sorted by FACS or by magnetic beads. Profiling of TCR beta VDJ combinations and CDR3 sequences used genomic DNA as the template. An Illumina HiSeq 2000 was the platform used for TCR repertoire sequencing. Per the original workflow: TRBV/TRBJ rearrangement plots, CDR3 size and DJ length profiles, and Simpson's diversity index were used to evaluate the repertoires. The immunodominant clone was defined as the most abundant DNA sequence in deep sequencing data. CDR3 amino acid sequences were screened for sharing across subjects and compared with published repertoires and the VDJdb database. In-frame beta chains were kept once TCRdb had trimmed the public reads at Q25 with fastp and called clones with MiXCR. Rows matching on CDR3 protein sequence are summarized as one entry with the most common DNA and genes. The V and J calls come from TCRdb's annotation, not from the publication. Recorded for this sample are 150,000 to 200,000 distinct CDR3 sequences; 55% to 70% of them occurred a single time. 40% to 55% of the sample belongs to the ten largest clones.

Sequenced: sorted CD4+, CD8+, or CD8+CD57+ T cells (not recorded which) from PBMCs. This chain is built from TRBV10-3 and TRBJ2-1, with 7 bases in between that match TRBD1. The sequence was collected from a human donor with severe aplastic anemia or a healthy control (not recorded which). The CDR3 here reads CAIKTGEYNEQFF. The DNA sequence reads TGTGCCATCAAAACAGGGGAGTACAATGAGCAGTTCTTC.